The 20 T cell receptor beta chains below come from one sample, sequenced in a study of shared clonotypes between healthy human individuals. Assay: immunoSEQ multiplex PCR; the TCRdb copy retains only in-frame clones and omits some. The table includes roughly 2,500,000 clones, roughly 93% detected once. Sequencing was performed on naive CD4+ T cells from PBMCs. The subset was: CD45RA+ positively selected. The receptor set was obtained from a man aged 18 to 35 in good health. Some clones in this sample may be carry-over from other donors' samples.

The chain recombines TRBV11-2 with TRBJ1-6; tentative D call: TRBD1 (6 bases). The CDR3 consists of 16 residues. V shed 4 bases and J shed 10 bases, with 20 bases lying between them. The germline V gene has CDR1 SGHAT and CDR2 FQNNGV. This chain's CDR3 is CASSSQPTGSKSPLHF. The CDR3 nucleotides are TGTGCCAGCAGCTCTCAACCAACAGGGAGTAAATCACCCCTCCACTTT.

This clone appeared once. The chain joins TRBV7-8 to TRBJ2-5, with D perhaps being TRBD1 or TRBD2 (5 bases each). The germline gives CDR1 SGHVS, CDR2 FQNEAQ. This CDR3 comprises 14 residues. Trimming took 5 bases from V and 10 from J, leaving 20 bases between them. The CDR3 sequence is CASSRPGRQVDQYF. CDR3 sequence (DNA): TGTGCCAGCAGCCGCCCGGGGCGACAAGTGGACCAGTACTTC.

The V and J genes are TRBV4-2 and TRBJ2-1; the match to TRBD2 covers 12 bases. With V trimmed by 0 bases and J by 9 bases, 3 bases remained unmatched. The CDR3 runs 15 residues. CDR1 LGHNA and CDR2 YNFKEQ come from the germline V gene. In DNA, the CDR3 is TGTGCCAGCAGCCAAGATCTACTAGCGGGAGGTGAGCAGTTCTTC. Protein sequence: CASSQDLLAGGEQFF.

The rearrangement joins TRBV19 to TRBJ1-5; TRBD1 might be the D (5 bases). The CDR3 is 15 amino acids. The V end lost 10 bases, the J end lost 1 base, and 17 bases lay between the germline ends. The germline V gene has CDR1 LNHDA and CDR2 SQIVND (reference sequence). CDR3 in DNA: TGTGCCACCCTTACTTTCTGGGGGAGCAATCAGCCCCAGCATTTT. It translates to CATLTFWGSNQPQHF.

This clone was detected once. The CDR3 loop is CASSSRSSGNEKLFF. CDR3 coding DNA: TGTGCCAGTAGCTCACGGTCTTCCGGTAATGAAAAACTGTTTTTT. V and J are TRBV19 and TRBJ1-4; D gene unclear. This CDR3 region has 15 residues. V lost 6 bases and J lost 4, with 15 bases in between. Germline CDR1 is LNHDA and CDR2 is SQIVND (reference sequence).

V gene TRBV18 combines with J gene TRBJ2-7, with D perhaps being TRBD1 or TRBD2 (5 bases each). Germline CDR1 KGHSH, CDR2 LQKENI. V lost 3 bases and J 3 bases, leaving 15 bases between the germline ends. There are 15 residues in the CDR3. The CDR3 DNA reads as TGTGCCAGCTCACCCGGGGCGGCATCTAACTACGAGCAGTACTTC. This gives the protein CASSPGAASNYEQYF.

The chain links TRBV6-5 to TRBJ1-4; no clear D. Germline V lookup: CDR1 MNHEY, CDR2 SVGAGI. Trimming took 0 bases from V and 7 from J, leaving 9 bases between them. This CDR3 region has 14 residues. The CDR3: CASSYSLRVEKLFF. The CDR3 bases are TGTGCCAGCAGTTACTCGTTGCGGGTTGAAAAACTGTTTTTT.

Points on this clone: Other DNA sequences within the sample encode an identical CDR3. The rearrangement joins TRBV5-1 to TRBJ2-7, with D unclear. CDR1 is SGHRS, CDR2 YFSETQ, per germline. The CDR3 length is 14 residues. V gave up 0 bases and J gave up 0 bases, with 7 bases separating them. The CDR3 DNA is TGCGCCAGCAGCTTGGCAGCTGGCTCCTACGAGCAGTACTTC. Translating gives CASSLAAGSYEQYF. The whole variable domain, filled in from reference TRBV5-1 and TRBJ2-7, reads KAGVTQTPRYLIKTRGQQVTLSCSPISGHRSVSWYQQTPGQGLQFLFEYFSETQRNKGNFPGRFSGRQFSNSRSEMNVSTLELGDSALYLCASSLAAGSYEQYFGPGTRLTVT.

The chain couples TRBV27 to TRBJ1-2; D is unresolved. Between the trimmed V and J ends, which lost 5 bases and 6 bases, there was a span of 22 bases. Germline-derived CDR1 and CDR2 are MNHEY and SMNVEV (reference sequence). This CDR3 has 16 amino acids. The CDR3 sequence is CASSARLGKGFHGYTF. Here the CDR3 DNA reads TGTGCCAGCAGTGCGCGACTGGGGAAGGGCTTCCATGGCTACACCTTC.

The J gene is TRBJ2-3, the V gene TRBV7-6; TRBD2 matches at 12 bases. Per the germline V gene, CDR1 is SGHVS and CDR2 is FNYEAQ. J was trimmed by 4 bases and V by 5 bases; bases with no gene match: 10. The CDR3 consists of 17 residues. The CDR3 here is CASSPRLAGASSDTQYF. The CDR3 DNA is TGTGCCAGCAGCCCGCGACTAGCGGGAGCATCATCAGATACGCAGTATTTT.

This clone was picked up one time. This chain connects TRBV9 to TRBJ2-2; no clear D. The CDR3 is made up of 16 amino acids. CDR1 is SGDLS and CDR2 is YYNGEE in the germline V gene. The ends were cut back, 3 bases at V and 2 bases at J, with 14 bases in the middle. The DNA of the CDR3 is TGTGCCAGCAGCGCGAGCGCGAGTAAAAACACCGGGGAGCTGTTTTTT. It translates to CASSASASKNTGELFF.

The rearrangement uses TRBV4-3 and TRBJ2-1, with 7 bases identical to TRBD1. The germline V gene encodes CDR1 LGHNA and CDR2 YSLEER. This CDR3 is 14 amino acids long. J was trimmed by 7 bases and V by 1 base; bases with no gene match: 4. CDR3 sequence: CASSQVTGKNEQFF. CDR3 in DNA: TGCGCCAGCAGCCAAGTGACAGGGAAAAATGAGCAGTTCTTC.

The chain combines TRBV7-6 with TRBJ2-1; 15 bases line up with TRBD2. The CDR3 consists of 16 residues. V dropped 5 bases and J dropped 7; count of bases not matched to a gene: 6. The germline CDR1 and CDR2 sequences are SGHVS and FNYEAQ. Written as DNA, the CDR3 is TGTGCCAGCAGCCCCGCCGGGACTAGCGGGGGGAATGAGCAGTTCTTC. Protein: CASSPAGTSGGNEQFF.

This clone was seen a few times. This sample includes further DNA sequences coding for the same CDR3. The chain combines TRBV28 with TRBJ1-1; TRBD1 is a possible D gene (6 bases). V lost 2 bases and J 4 bases, leaving 8 bases between the germline ends. This CDR3 is built from 13 residues. The germline gives CDR1 MDHEN, CDR2 SYDVKM. CDR3 amino acids: CASSLQGGTEAFF. CDR3 nucleotides: TGTGCCAGCAGTTTACAAGGGGGCACTGAAGCTTTCTTT.

This rearrangement joins TRBV6-5 to TRBJ1-2; TRBD1 might be the D (5 bases). The V end was cut by 6 bases, the J end by 4 bases, with 9 bases between. This CDR3 has 12 residues. Looked up from germline, CDR1 is MNHEY and CDR2 is SVGAGI. CDR3 sequence reads: CASSPGGYGYTF. The CDR3 DNA is TGTGCCAGCAGCCCCGGGGGCTATGGCTACACCTTC.

The rearrangement joins TRBV7-3 to TRBJ2-7, with 7 bases aligning to TRBD1. CDR3 length: 16 amino acids. The V gene end was trimmed by 1 base and the J gene end by 0 bases; junction bases not matched to a gene: 6. CDR1 SGHTA and CDR2 FQGTGA come from the germline V gene. The CDR3 sequence is CASSLKKGDSSYEQYF. The CDR3 DNA reads TGTGCCAGCAGCTTAAAAAAAGGGGACAGCTCCTACGAGCAGTACTTC.

The V call is TRBV6-5, the J call TRBJ2-7; 9 nucleotides line up with TRBD1. V lost 6 bases to trimming and J lost 2 bases; unmatched junction nucleotides: 8. The CDR3 has 15 amino acids. Germline assignment: CDR1 MNHEY and CDR2 SVGAGI. In DNA form, the CDR3 reads TGTGCCAGCAGCACAAGGGACAGGGCCCCCTACGAGCAGTACTTC. Translated: CASSTRDRAPYEQYF.

This clone was seen more than once but under ten times. The chain combines TRBV5-1 with TRBJ1-1; TRBD1 matches at 7 bases. From germline, CDR1 is SGHRS and CDR2 YFSETQ. The CDR3 runs to 13 residues. The J segment lost 8 bases and the V segment lost 7 bases, leaving 11 bases of the junction unmatched. The CDR3 is CASRLDRVGEAFF. CDR3 sequence (DNA): TGCGCCAGCCGCCTTGACAGGGTCGGGGAAGCTTTCTTT.

Comment on this clone: Other DNA sequences within the sample encode an identical CDR3. The chain combines TRBV5-1 with TRBJ2-7; maybe TRBD1 (5 bases). The length of the CDR3 is 15 residues. Deletions cut 0 bases from V and 2 bases from J, with 12 bases between. Germline lookup yields CDR1 SGHRS and CDR2 YFSETQ. CDR3 residues: CASSLGQPNTYEQYF. The DNA for the CDR3 is TGCGCCAGCAGCTTGGGACAGCCTAACACCTACGAGCAGTACTTC. Full variable domain (rest looked up from reference TRBV5-1 and TRBJ2-7): KAGVTQTPRYLIKTRGQQVTLSCSPISGHRSVSWYQQTPGQGLQFLFEYFSETQRNKGNFPGRFSGRQFSNSRSEMNVSTLELGDSALYLCASSLGQPNTYEQYFGPGTRLTVT.

With respect to this clone: Other DNA sequences in the sample encode the same CDR3. Here the CDR3 DNA reads TGCGCCAGCAGCTTGGGCCAGGGGGAAGAGACCCAGTACTTC. Translation gives CASSLGQGEETQYF. This chain connects TRBV5-1 to TRBJ2-5; TRBD1 matches 7 bases. This CDR3 is 14 amino acids long. CDR1 is SGHRS and CDR2 is YFSETQ in the germline V gene. Trimming took 0 bases from V and 3 from J; bases not matched to a gene: 2.